This passage covers 24 T cell receptor beta chains from one sample sequenced in a study of blood T cell repertoires in COVID-19. Sequenced by immunoSEQ multiplex PCR; TCRdb stores in-frame clones only, minus some. The table has around 210,000 clones, roughly 80% seen once. The sequenced sample consisted of peripheral blood. These receptors were taken from a man in his 60s with COVID-19, enrolled during active disease.

This clone was observed once. The rearrangement uses TRBV12-3 or TRBV12-4 and TRBJ1-1; 8 positions agree with TRBD1. CDR3 length: 13 amino acids. V dropped 3 bases and J dropped 10; count of bases not matched to a gene: 7. The CDR3, as DNA: TGTGCCAGCAGTTTGGCAGGGGGCGGGGGAGCTTTCTTT. Residues: CASSLAGGGGAFF.

The CDR3 region has the DNA TGTGCCAGCAGTGAAACAGGGGGAAACACCATATATTTT. Its protein product is CASSETGGNTIYF. The chain combines TRBV6-1 with TRBJ1-3; a possible D gene is TRBD1 (6 bases). From germline, CDR1 is MNHNS and CDR2 SASEGT. Trimming left V 2 bases short and J 4 bases short, with 6 bases between. This CDR3 contains 13 residues.

This chain joins TRBV28 and TRBJ2-6; 9 bases line up with TRBD1. CDR3 length equals 15 residues. The junction had 4 bases not matched to a gene; V was cut back by 8 bases and J by 2 bases. Germline-derived CDR1 and CDR2 are MDHEN and SYDVKM. The CDR3 reads CASGRQGAGANVLTF. The CDR3 nucleotides are TGTGCCAGCGGGCGACAGGGGGCTGGGGCCAACGTCCTGACTTTC.

The chain joins TRBV2 to TRBJ1-6, with TRBD1 identical over 8 bases. CDR1 and CDR2 (germline): SNHLY, FYNNEI. J gave up 10 bases and V 4 bases, and 6 bases lay outside the gene matches. CDR3 size: 14 residues. CDR3 nucleotide sequence: TGTGCCAGCAGTGGGACAGGGACATGGTCACCCCTCCACTTT. It yields the protein CASSGTGTWSPLHF. The full variable domain, its missing parts supplied by reference TRBV2 and TRBJ1-6, is EPEVTQTPSHQVTQMGQEVILRCVPISNHLYFYWYRQILGQKVEFLVSFYNNEISEKSEIFDDQFSVERPDGSNFTLKIRSTKLEDSAMYFCASSGTGTWSPLHFGNGTRLTVT.

This rearrangement joins TRBV5-1 to TRBJ1-1; D possibly corresponds to TRBD1 (6 bases). The CDR3 sequence is 14 residues long. Trimming shortened V by 0 bases and J by 4 bases, and 10 bases separated the two germline ends. The germline V gene has CDR1 SGHRS and CDR2 YFSETQ. CDR3 sequence: CASSLDRAGTEAFF. The CDR3 DNA reads TGCGCCAGCAGCTTGGACAGGGCGGGCACTGAAGCTTTCTTT.

The chain uses TRBV7-9 and TRBJ2-3, with 13 bases matching TRBD2. Germline V gene lookup returns CDR1 SEHNR and CDR2 FQNEAQ (reference sequence). The CDR3 extends over 15 amino acids. Trimming took 4 bases from V and 8 from J; bases not matched to a gene: 6. CDR3 sequence reads: CASSWTSGSLATQYF. The CDR3 nucleotides read TGTGCCAGCAGCTGGACTAGCGGGAGTCTAGCTACGCAGTATTTT.

The CDR3 region is CSVVLGSGGYTF. The CDR3 bases are TGCAGCGTTGTGTTAGGATCGGGTGGCTACACCTTC. The V and J genes are TRBV29-1 and TRBJ1-2; D gene uncertain. With 4 bases removed from V and 7 bases from J, the gap between germline ends came to 13 bases. The germline CDR1 and CDR2 sequences are SQVTM and ANQGSEA. This CDR3 has 12 residues.

The chain joins TRBV27 to TRBJ2-1; possibly TRBD2 for D (6 bases). V was clipped by 5 bases and J by 8 bases, with 13 bases between them. The germline V gene has CDR1 MNHEY and CDR2 SMNVEV (reference sequence). The CDR3 runs to 13 residues. The CDR3, as DNA: TGTGCCAGCAGTACGGGACTTGCCCATGAGCAGTTCTTC. Protein product: CASSTGLAHEQFF.

The rearrangement joins TRBV3-1 (or the pseudogene TRBV3-2) to TRBJ1-5, with a possible D match to TRBD1 (6 bases). Germline V gene sequence: CDR1 LGHDT, CDR2 YNNKEL (reference sequence). CDR3 size: 16 residues. V dropped 0 bases and J dropped 5 bases, with 14 bases sitting between them. The CDR3 here is CASSQDPGQPHQPQHF. CDR3 coding DNA: TGTGCCAGCAGCCAAGATCCGGGACAACCCCATCAGCCCCAGCATTTT.

V usage is TRBV28 and J usage is TRBJ1-2; the match to TRBD1 covers 9 bases. This CDR3 comprises 16 residues. In germline, CDR1 is MDHEN, CDR2 SYDVKM. Germline trimming cut 4 bases from V and 1 base from J; bases unmatched to any gene: 7. The CDR3 is CASSSQGAIDNYGYTF. The CDR3 DNA reads as TGTGCCAGCAGTTCACAGGGGGCGATCGATAACTATGGCTACACCTTC.

The chain combines TRBV5-1 with TRBJ1-1; D unresolved. This CDR3 is built from 13 residues. The V end lost 8 bases, the J end lost 0 bases, and 11 bases lay between the germline ends. Germline-derived CDR1 and CDR2 are SGHRS and YFSETQ. For the CDR3, the DNA is TGCGCCAGTCGAGGGAGTTTGAACACTGAAGCTTTCTTT. This sequence encodes CASRGSLNTEAFF. Drawing the rest from reference TRBV5-1 and TRBJ1-1, the complete variable domain is KAGVTQTPRYLIKTRGQQVTLSCSPISGHRSVSWYQQTPGQGLQFLFEYFSETQRNKGNFPGRFSGRQFSNSRSEMNVSTLELGDSALYLCASRGSLNTEAFFGQGTRLTVV.

The chain links TRBV7-3 to TRBJ2-2; weak D call: TRBD2 (5 bases). Trimming removed 9 bases from V and 0 bases from J, with 11 bases in between. From germline, CDR1 is SGHTA and CDR2 FQGTGA. The CDR3 consists of 14 residues. CDR3 coding DNA: TGTGCCAGTAAGGAGGCCGCGAACACCGGGGAGCTGTTTTTT. Its protein product is CASKEAANTGELFF.

The V gene is TRBV4-3, the J gene TRBJ2-5; 10 nucleotides align to TRBD1. This CDR3 contains 15 residues. V dropped 4 bases and J dropped 5; count of bases not matched to a gene: 7. The germline V gene encodes CDR1 LGHNA and CDR2 YSLEER. CDR3: CASSPRQGARETQYF. CDR3 DNA sequence: TGCGCCAGCAGCCCTAGACAGGGGGCTAGGGAGACCCAGTACTTC.

This clone was counted once. Compared with germline, one end of the junction differs, possibly owing to a read error. The chain carries TRBV11-2 and TRBJ1-6; D is unresolved. There are 12 residues in the CDR3. The germline V gene has CDR1 SGHAT and CDR2 FQNNGV. The chain's CDR3 is CASSLSGLRLYF. The DNA for the CDR3 is TGTGCCAGCAGCTTAAGTGGGCTCAGACTATACTTT. Drawing the rest from reference TRBV11-2 and TRBJ1-6, the complete variable domain is EAGVAQSPRYKIIEKRQSVAFWCNPISGHATLYWYQQILGQGPKLLIQFQNNGVVDDSQLPKDRFSAERLKGVDSTLKIQPAKLEDSAVYLCASSLSGLRLYFGNGTRLTVT.

The chain employs TRBV5-1 and TRBJ1-5; 8 bases fit TRBD1. Germline CDR1 is SGHRS and CDR2 is YFSETQ. CDR3 length: 16 residues. V trimming: 4 bases; J trimming: 5 bases; junction bases outside the gene matches: 11. The CDR3 loop reads CASSPTGRGRDQPQHF. The DNA for the CDR3 is TGCGCCAGCAGCCCCACAGGCAGGGGGCGGGATCAGCCCCAGCATTTT.

In its sample, this clone was seen a few times. V is TRBV19 and J is TRBJ2-1; a weak D match, TRBD2 (5 bases). The CDR3 has 14 residues. V lost 5 bases, J lost 9 bases, and 17 bases lay in between. CDR1 and CDR2 from the germline V gene are LNHDA and SQIVND (reference sequence). Here the CDR3 reads CASSPGMSRGEQFF. The CDR3 bases are TGTGCCAGTAGTCCCGGGATGTCACGGGGTGAGCAGTTCTTC.

The V and J genes are TRBV7-2 and TRBJ2-2, with 9 bases that match TRBD1. The CDR3 totals 16 residues. Germline loops: CDR1 SGHTA, CDR2 FQGNSA. J gave up 9 bases and V 1 base, and 9 bases lay outside the gene matches. The CDR3 DNA reads as TGTGCCAGCAGCTTAGGGGGACAGGGAGTACACCGGGAGCTGTTTTTT. Protein: CASSLGGQGVHRELFF.

With respect to this clone: One end of the junction is discordant with germline, which a read error may explain. CDR3 sequence (DNA): TGTGCCAGCAGTTTAGTGGGCTCCTCCGAGCAGTACTTC. It yields the protein CASSLVGSSEQYF. The J gene is TRBJ2-7, the V gene TRBV28; D is unclear. CDR3 length equals 13 residues. Germline CDR1 and CDR2: MDHEN and SYDVKM.

This clone has only a few counts. J is TRBJ2-3 and V is TRBV6-5, with 9 bases lining up with TRBD2. CDR1 MNHEY and CDR2 SVGAGI come from the germline V gene. The V segment lost 6 bases and the J segment 0 bases; nucleotides outside the gene matches: 4. The CDR3 consists of 15 residues. The CDR3, as DNA: TGTGCCAGCAGATCTAGCGGGAAGAGCACAGATACGCAGTATTTT. Encoded protein: CASRSSGKSTDTQYF.

The V and J genes are TRBV2 and TRBJ1-5; 7 bases agree with TRBD1. This CDR3 is built from 14 residues. Germline V gives CDR1 SNHLY, CDR2 FYNNEI. Unmatched junction bases numbered 4, after V lost 6 bases and J lost 2 bases. This chain's CDR3 is CASSQGDRNQPQHF. As DNA, the CDR3 is TGTGCCAGCAGCCAGGGGGACCGCAATCAGCCCCAGCATTTT.

The chain has TRBV6-5 and TRBJ1-1; D ambiguous. The germline V gene encodes CDR1 MNHEY and CDR2 SVGAGI. Trimming pared 7 bases from V and 5 bases from J, leaving 8 bases between. The CDR3 loop spans 11 amino acids. The CDR3 coding sequence is TGTGCCAGCAAGGACTGGACTGAAGCTTTCTTT. This codes for CASKDWTEAFF.

The genes are TRBV6-2 or TRBV6-3 and TRBJ1-5, with 9 positions matching TRBD1. V shed 6 bases and J 1 base; nucleotides not matched to a gene: 13. CDR1 and CDR2 from the germline V gene are MNHEY and SVGEGT. CDR3 length: 18 residues. The CDR3 here is CASSSGTGSLLSNQPQHF. CDR3 coding DNA: TGTGCCAGCAGCTCCGGGACAGGGTCTCTTCTAAGCAATCAGCCCCAGCATTTT.

The chain links TRBV11-2 to TRBJ2-1; D gene ambiguous. The CDR3 totals 14 residues. Trimming shortened V by 1 base and J by 4 bases, and 8 bases separated the two germline ends. CDR1 and CDR2 from the germline V gene are SGHAT and FQNNGV. The CDR3 is CASSLVPTYNEQFF. CDR3 bases: TGTGCCAGCAGCTTAGTTCCAACTTACAATGAGCAGTTCTTC.

The chain uses TRBV27 and TRBJ2-5, with D maybe TRBD2 (5 bases). CDR3 length equals 12 residues. The V gene's germline CDR1 is MNHEY and CDR2 SMNVEV (reference sequence). V lost 7 bases and J 5 bases, leaving 11 bases between the germline ends. CDR3 sequence (DNA): TGTGCCAGCAAGAGGGCCGGGGAGACCCAGTACTTC. Its translation is CASKRAGETQYF.